One sample yielded the 17 T cell receptor beta chains listed below, sequenced in a study of spatial heterogeneity in lung cancer. As for time point: sample taken at primary tumor resection. TCRdb re-called the 5' RACE reads with MiXCR, one entry per CDR3 protein. The data show some 37,000 distinct CDR3 sequences, with roughly 7.2% seen just once and 29% held by the top ten. The sample here was PBMCs, taken at surgery. These receptors all stem from a female donor with early-stage non-small cell lung cancer.

Remarks on this clonotype: A read error is possible here, since a much larger clone lies one base away. This chain connects TRBV2 to TRBJ1-4; maybe TRBD1 (5 bases). Germline CDR1 reads SNHLY; CDR2 reads FYNNEI. The CDR3 totals 13 residues. The CDR3 loop is CSSRDGINEKLFF. In DNA form, the CDR3 reads TGTTCCAGTCGGGACGGAATTAATGAAAAACTGTTTTTT.

The table lists this clonotype with a few counts. The V and J genes are TRBV13 and TRBJ1-4, with D perhaps matching TRBD1 (6 bases). This CDR3 has 14 amino acids. Germline V CDR1 and CDR2: PRHDT, FYEKMQ (reference sequence). Trimming took off 4 bases at V and 17 bases at J, with 23 bases between the two ends. The CDR3 spells CASSSHGGEKKNFF. In DNA form, the CDR3 reads TGTGCCAGCAGCTCCCACGGGGGCGAGAAAAAAAACTTTTTT.

This clonotype has ten or more counts. The chain carries TRBV3-1 and TRBJ1-1; D might be TRBD1 (5 bases). Trimming cost V 4 bases and J 3 bases, with 12 bases left between them. This CDR3 comprises 14 residues. Germline CDR1 reads LGHDT; CDR2 reads YNNKEL (reference sequence). This CDR3 reads CASSLVPGDTEAFF. In DNA form, the CDR3 reads TGTGCCAGCAGCCTAGTACCGGGGGACACTGAAGCTTTCTTT.

This clonotype was picked up many times. This chain connects TRBV20-1 to TRBJ2-1; tentative D call: TRBD1 (6 bases). This CDR3 spans 13 amino acids. Germline V gene data show CDR1 as DFQATT and CDR2 as SNEGSKA (reference sequence). DNA of the CDR3: TGCAGCCCAACCTCAGGGGCGTACAATGAGCAGTTCTTC. Translated, it gives CSPTSGAYNEQFF.

This clonotype appeared a few times. One junction end does not reproduce the germline sequence, and a read error may be involved. This chain uses TRBV5-1 with TRBJ2-7, with 9 bases lining up with TRBD2. This CDR3 contains 15 residues. Germline CDR1 is SGHRS and CDR2 is YFSETQ. In nucleotides, the CDR3 is TGCGTCAGCAGCTTGGCTAGCGGGGCCTCCTACGAGCAGTACTTC. Residues: CVSSLASGASYEQYF.

This clonotype has at least ten counts. The chain couples TRBV6-5 to TRBJ2-3; weak D call: TRBD1 (6 bases). CDR3 size: 14 residues. Germline V gene data show CDR1 as MNHEY and CDR2 as SVGAGI. Trimming took off 2 bases at V and 5 bases at J, with 11 bases between the two ends. The CDR3 region has the DNA TGTGCCAGCAGTTACAGGGGGATTGAAGATACGCAGTATTTT. Residues: CASSYRGIEDTQYF.

The chain couples TRBV7-2 to TRBJ2-3; D is possibly TRBD2 (6 bases). Trimming cost V 5 bases and J 7 bases, with 16 bases left between them. CDR1 is SGHTA, CDR2 FQGNSA, per germline. The CDR3 contains 14 residues. CDR3 coding DNA: TGTGCCAGCAGCCCCGTTCGTGGGAGGAATACGCAGTATTTT. It yields the protein CASSPVRGRNTQYF.

This clonotype occurred a few times. The CDR3 nucleotides are TGTGCCAGCAGCTTGACAGGGGGCAGGAATGAGCAGTTCTTC. Its protein product is CASSLTGGRNEQFF. The genes are TRBV6-5 and TRBJ2-1; 10 bases line up with TRBD1. Looked up from germline, CDR1 is MNHEY and CDR2 is SVGAGI. J gave up 7 bases and V 6 bases, and 6 bases lay outside the gene matches. This CDR3 has 14 amino acids.

V usage is TRBV3-1 and J usage is TRBJ1-2; D possibly corresponds to TRBD1 (6 bases). Germline CDR1 reads LGHDT; CDR2 reads YNNKEL (reference sequence). Trimming removed 2 bases from V and 4 bases from J, with 11 bases in between. The CDR3 spans 14 residues. The CDR3 protein is CASSQFLGAYGYTF. The CDR3 region has the DNA TGTGCCAGCAGCCAATTCTTGGGGGCCTATGGCTACACCTTC.

Many counts were recorded for this clonotype. The chain couples TRBV4-3 to TRBJ2-7; D is possibly TRBD1 (5 bases). This CDR3 has 13 amino acids. Germline V gene lookup returns CDR1 LGHNA and CDR2 YSLEER. The V end was cut by 0 bases, the J end by 8 bases, with 11 bases between. In DNA form, the CDR3 reads TGCGCCAGCAGCCAAGATCGGACACGTCAGCAGTACTTC. Amino acids: CASSQDRTRQQYF.

At least ten counts were recorded for this clonotype. This chain connects TRBV2 to TRBJ2-5; no firm D call. This CDR3 contains 15 residues. In germline, CDR1 is SNHLY, CDR2 FYNNEI. Deletions cut 6 bases from V and 1 base from J, with 15 bases between. The CDR3 sequence: CASRIGQAFQETQYF. The CDR3 nucleotides read TGTGCCAGCAGGATAGGGCAGGCCTTCCAAGAGACCCAGTACTTC.

This clonotype has a single count. A much larger clone sits a single nucleotide away, making a read error possible. The chain employs TRBV7-9 and TRBJ1-3; no clear D. This CDR3 has 16 amino acids. The germline CDR1 and CDR2 sequences are SEHNR and FQNEAQ (reference sequence). CDR3 nucleotides: TGTGCCAACAGCTTGGCCGGTCGAGGATTCGGAAACACCATATATTTT. Amino acids: CANSLAGRGFGNTIYF. Together with reference TRBV7-9 and TRBJ1-3, the CDR3 gives the full variable domain: DTGVSQNPRHKITKRGQNVTFRCDPISEHNRLYWYRQTLGQGPEFLTYFQNEAQLEKSRLLSDRFSAERPKGSFSTLEIQRTEQGDSAMYLCANSLAGRGFGNTIYFGEGSWLTVV.

This clonotype was seen a handful of times. The rearrangement joins TRBV11-2 to TRBJ2-4; D is possibly TRBD1 (6 bases). In germline, CDR1 is SGHAT, CDR2 FQNNGV. The CDR3 loop spans 14 amino acids. The V end was cut by 4 bases, the J end by 4 bases, with 11 bases between. CDR3 DNA sequence: TGTGCCAGCAGCTCAGGGGCGGGTAAAAACATTCAGTACTTC. The encoded protein is CASSSGAGKNIQYF.

This clonotype was counted ten times or more. V usage is TRBV20-1 and J usage is TRBJ1-1; D is unresolved. The CDR3 spans 12 residues. V was pared by 2 bases and J by 11 bases, with 15 bases between. Germline assignment: CDR1 DFQATT and CDR2 SNEGSKA (reference sequence). Written as DNA, the CDR3 is TGCAGTGCTAGACCACACACGGAAATCGCTTTCTTT. Residues: CSARPHTEIAFF.

This clonotype was seen a few times. The chain links TRBV7-8 to TRBJ1-6; 9 positions match TRBD1. Germline V gives CDR1 SGHVS, CDR2 FQNEAQ. The length of the CDR3 is 14 residues. The V and J ends lost 3 bases and 8 bases, in that order; junction bases with no gene match: 2. CDR3 sequence (DNA): TGTGCCAGCAGCTTCACAGGGGGCTATTCACCCCTCCACTTT. The encoded protein is CASSFTGGYSPLHF.

This clonotype was seen many times. The chain recombines TRBV27 with TRBJ1-2, with no clear D. The CDR3 extends over 15 amino acids. The V gene lost 0 bases and the J gene lost 4 bases, with 12 bases spanning the gap. CDR1 is MNHEY, CDR2 SMNVEV, per germline (reference sequence). The DNA of the CDR3 is TGTGCCAGCAGTTTATCATCGCAGTCTGGCTATGGCTACACCTTC. This gives the protein CASSLSSQSGYGYTF.

There are a few counts of this clonotype. The rearrangement uses TRBV6-2 or TRBV6-3 and TRBJ1-1, with a possible D match to TRBD1 (5 bases). V lost 2 bases to trimming and J lost 7 bases, with 17 bases between them. CDR1 is MNHEY and CDR2 is SVGEGT in the germline V gene. This CDR3 comprises 15 residues. The CDR3 here is CASSYRGLANDEAFF. The CDR3 DNA reads as TGTGCCAGCAGTTACAGGGGCTTAGCTAACGATGAAGCTTTCTTT.